This T cell receptor (beta chain) was recovered during a study of cytomegalovirus exposure and HLA in healthy donors. Findings and limits, study-wide: As was reported, the HLA-A and HLA-B alleles of most subjects were accurately predicted from TCR beta sequences. HLA alleles were associated with roughly 15,000 TCR beta sequences in a later analysis at 0.05 false discovery rate.

13 Jbeta primers and 60 Vbeta primers were used for the PCR. The data were produced by immunoSEQ multiplex PCR, yet TCRdb's version contains in-frame clones alone and is incomplete. This table holds around 130,000 clones, about 61% found once. As for this clone: What it binds is unknown.

The donors (healthy individuals) were bone marrow donors. The sequence came from a male donor in good health and CMV-seronegative. Sequenced material: PBMCs.

The CDR3 here is CASSPPGHTYEQYF. As DNA, the CDR3 is TGCGCCAGCAGTCCCCCGGGACACACCTACGAGCAGTACTTC. The chain couples TRBV23-1 to TRBJ2-7; possibly TRBD1 for D (6 bases). TRBV23-1 is labeled an ORF, and its function is uncertain. The CDR3 spans 14 residues. V lost 4 bases and J lost 2, with 12 bases in between.